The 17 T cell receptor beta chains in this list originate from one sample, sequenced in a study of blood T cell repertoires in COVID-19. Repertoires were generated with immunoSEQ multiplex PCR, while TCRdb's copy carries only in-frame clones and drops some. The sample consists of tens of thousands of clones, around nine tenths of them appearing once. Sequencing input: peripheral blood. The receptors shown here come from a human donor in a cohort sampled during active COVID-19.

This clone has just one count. The CDR3 protein is CASSLPPGVKETQYF. The DNA of the CDR3 is TGTGCCAGCAGCTTACCTCCAGGGGTAAAAGAGACCCAGTACTTC. The chain links TRBV7-9 to TRBJ2-5, with D maybe TRBD1 (6 bases). Trimming left V 2 bases short and J 3 bases short, with 13 bases between. Germline V gene data show CDR1 as SEHNR and CDR2 as FQNEAQ (reference sequence). The CDR3 contains 15 residues.

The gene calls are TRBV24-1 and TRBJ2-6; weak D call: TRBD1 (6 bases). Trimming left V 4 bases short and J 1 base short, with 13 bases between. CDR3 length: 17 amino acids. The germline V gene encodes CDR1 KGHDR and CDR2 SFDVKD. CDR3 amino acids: CATSDPKDRSGANVLTF. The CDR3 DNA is TGTGCCACCAGTGACCCAAAAGACAGGTCTGGGGCCAACGTCCTGACTTTC.

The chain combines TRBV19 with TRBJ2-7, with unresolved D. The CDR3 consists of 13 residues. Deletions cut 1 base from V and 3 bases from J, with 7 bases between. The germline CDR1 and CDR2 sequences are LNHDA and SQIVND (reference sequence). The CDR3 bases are TGTGCCAGTAGTATAGGTTTTCGCTACGAGCAGTACTTC. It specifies CASSIGFRYEQYF.

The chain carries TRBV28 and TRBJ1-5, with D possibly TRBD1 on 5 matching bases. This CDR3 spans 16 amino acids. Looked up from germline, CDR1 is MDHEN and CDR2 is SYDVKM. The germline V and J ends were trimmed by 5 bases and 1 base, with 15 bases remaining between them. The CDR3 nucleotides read TGTGCCAGCAGTACCGCCGGGGGAGTAAGCAATCAGCCCCAGCATTTT. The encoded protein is CASSTAGGVSNQPQHF.

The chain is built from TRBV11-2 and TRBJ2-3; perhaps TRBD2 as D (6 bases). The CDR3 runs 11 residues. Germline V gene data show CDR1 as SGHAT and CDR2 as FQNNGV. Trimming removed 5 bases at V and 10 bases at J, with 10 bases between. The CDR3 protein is CASSPGEAQYF. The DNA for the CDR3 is TGTGCCAGCAGCCCGGGGGAGGCGCAGTATTTT.

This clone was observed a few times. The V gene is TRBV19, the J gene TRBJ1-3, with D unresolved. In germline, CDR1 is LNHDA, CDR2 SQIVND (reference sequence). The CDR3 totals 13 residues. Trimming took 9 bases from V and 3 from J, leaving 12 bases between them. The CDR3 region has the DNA TGTGCCAGCGCCCGGCGGAATGGAAACACCATATATTTT. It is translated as CASARRNGNTIYF.

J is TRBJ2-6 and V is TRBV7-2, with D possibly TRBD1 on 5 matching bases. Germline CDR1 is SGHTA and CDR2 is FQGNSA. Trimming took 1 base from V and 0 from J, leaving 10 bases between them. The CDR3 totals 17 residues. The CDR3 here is CASSLEHRRSGANVLTF. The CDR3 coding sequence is TGTGCCAGCAGCTTAGAACACAGGCGCTCTGGGGCCAACGTCCTGACTTTC.

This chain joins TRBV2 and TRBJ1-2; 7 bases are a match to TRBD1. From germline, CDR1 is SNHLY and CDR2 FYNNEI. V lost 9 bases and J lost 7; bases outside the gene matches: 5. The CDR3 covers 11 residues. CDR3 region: CASMTGFGYTF. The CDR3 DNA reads TGTGCCAGTATGACAGGGTTTGGCTACACCTTC.

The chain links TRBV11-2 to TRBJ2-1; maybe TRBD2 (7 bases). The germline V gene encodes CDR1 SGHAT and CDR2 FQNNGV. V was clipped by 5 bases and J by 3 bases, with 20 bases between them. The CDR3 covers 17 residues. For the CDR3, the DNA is TGTGCCAGCAGCCCCGGGCGTGGGGGGGCGAACTACAATGAGCAGTTCTTC. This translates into CASSPGRGGANYNEQFF.

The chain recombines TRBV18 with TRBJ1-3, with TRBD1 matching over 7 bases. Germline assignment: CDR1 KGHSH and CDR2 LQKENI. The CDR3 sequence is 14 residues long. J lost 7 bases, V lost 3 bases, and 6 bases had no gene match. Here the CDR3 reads CASSPQGGRNTIYF. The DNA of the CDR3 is TGTGCCAGCTCACCTCAAGGGGGCAGGAACACCATATATTTT.

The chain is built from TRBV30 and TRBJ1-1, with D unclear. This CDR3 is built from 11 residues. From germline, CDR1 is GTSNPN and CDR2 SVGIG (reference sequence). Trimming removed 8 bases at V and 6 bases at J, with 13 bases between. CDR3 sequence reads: CASQVSSEAFF. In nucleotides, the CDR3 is TGTGCCAGTCAGGTTTCGTCTGAAGCTTTCTTT.

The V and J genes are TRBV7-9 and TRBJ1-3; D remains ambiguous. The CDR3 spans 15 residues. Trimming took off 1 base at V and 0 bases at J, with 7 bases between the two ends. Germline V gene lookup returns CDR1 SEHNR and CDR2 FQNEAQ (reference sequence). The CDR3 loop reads CASSLDGGSGNTIYF. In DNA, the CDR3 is TGTGCCAGCAGCTTAGATGGCGGCTCTGGAAACACCATATATTTT.

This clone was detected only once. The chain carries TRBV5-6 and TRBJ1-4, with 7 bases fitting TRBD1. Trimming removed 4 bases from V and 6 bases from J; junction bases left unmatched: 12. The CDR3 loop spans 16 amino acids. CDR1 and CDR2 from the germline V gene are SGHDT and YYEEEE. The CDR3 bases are TGTGCCAGCAGCAAGGGACAGCCACGACAGTATGAAAAACTGTTTTTT. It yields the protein CASSKGQPRQYEKLFF.

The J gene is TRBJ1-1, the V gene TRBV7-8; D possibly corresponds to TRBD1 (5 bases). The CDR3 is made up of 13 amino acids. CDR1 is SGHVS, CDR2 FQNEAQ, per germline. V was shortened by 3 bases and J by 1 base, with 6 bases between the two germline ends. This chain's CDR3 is CASSFQGNTEAFF. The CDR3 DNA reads TGTGCCAGCAGCTTCCAGGGGAACACTGAAGCTTTCTTT.

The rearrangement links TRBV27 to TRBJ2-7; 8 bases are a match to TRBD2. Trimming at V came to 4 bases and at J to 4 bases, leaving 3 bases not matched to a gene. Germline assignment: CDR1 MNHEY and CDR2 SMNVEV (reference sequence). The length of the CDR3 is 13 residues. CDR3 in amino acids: CASSSGGGYEQYF. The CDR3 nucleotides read TGTGCCAGCAGTTCCGGGGGGGGGTACGAGCAGTACTTC.

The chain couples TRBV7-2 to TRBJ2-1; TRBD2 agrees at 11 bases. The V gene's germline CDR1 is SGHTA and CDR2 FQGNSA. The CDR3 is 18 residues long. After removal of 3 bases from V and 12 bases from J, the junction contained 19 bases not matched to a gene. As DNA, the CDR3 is TGTGCCAGCAGCTTTCGGGCTAGCGGGGGGCTAACCCCTCCGGTGCAGTTCTTC. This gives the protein CASSFRASGGLTPPVQFF.

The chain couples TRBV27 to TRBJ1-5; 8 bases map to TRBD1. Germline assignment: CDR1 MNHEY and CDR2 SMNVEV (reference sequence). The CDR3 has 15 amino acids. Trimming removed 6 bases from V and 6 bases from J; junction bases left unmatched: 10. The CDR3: CASSYGQGAGQPQHF. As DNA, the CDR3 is TGTGCCAGCAGCTACGGACAGGGCGCCGGTCAGCCCCAGCATTTT.